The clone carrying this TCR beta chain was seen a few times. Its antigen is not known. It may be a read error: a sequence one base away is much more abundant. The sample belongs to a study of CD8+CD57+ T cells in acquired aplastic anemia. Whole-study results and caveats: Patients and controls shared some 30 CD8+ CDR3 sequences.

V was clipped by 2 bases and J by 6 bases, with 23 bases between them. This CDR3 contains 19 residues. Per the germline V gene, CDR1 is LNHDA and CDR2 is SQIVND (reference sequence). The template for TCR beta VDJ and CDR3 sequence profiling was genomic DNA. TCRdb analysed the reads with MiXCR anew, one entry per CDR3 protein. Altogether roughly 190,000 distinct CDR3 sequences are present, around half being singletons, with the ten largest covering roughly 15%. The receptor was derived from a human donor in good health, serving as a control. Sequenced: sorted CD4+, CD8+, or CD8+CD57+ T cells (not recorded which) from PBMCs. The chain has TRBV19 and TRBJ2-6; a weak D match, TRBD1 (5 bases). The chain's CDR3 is CASSISAGRLRGEANVLTF. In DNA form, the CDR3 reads TGTGCCAGTAGTATAAGTGCAGGCCGCCTTAGGGGCGAGGCCAACGTCCTGACTTTC.